Presented here are 8 T cell receptor beta chains from one specimen sequenced in a study of blood T cells in healthy people across ages. With a J-beta primer mix and a sample-barcoded 5' primer, a second PCR ran about 7 to 11 cycles. TCRdb analysed the 5' RACE reads with MiXCR anew, one entry per CDR3 protein. The sample contains approximately 1.5 million distinct CDR3 sequences, roughly a third of which appear only once. Sequenced: blood. The receptors derive from a woman aged 25 to 39 in good health.

This rearrangement joins TRBV5-1 to TRBJ1-2, with D unclear. Trimming stripped 0 bases from V and 8 bases from J, with 20 bases between. CDR3 size: 16 residues. Germline V gene data show CDR1 as SGHRS and CDR2 as YFSETQ. The CDR3, as DNA: TGCGCCAGCAGCTTGGTCGGAGACAAAAGATCGTACGGCTACACCTTC. This encodes CASSLVGDKRSYGYTF.

The chain employs TRBV12-3 or TRBV12-4 and TRBJ2-1; 7 bases line up with TRBD2. The CDR3 consists of 15 residues. V dropped 4 bases and J dropped 4; count of bases not matched to a gene: 7. The CDR3 sequence is CASSSSGTKYNEQFF. CDR3 in DNA: TGTGCCAGCAGTTCATCCGGGACTAAATACAATGAGCAGTTCTTC.

This clonotype was seen a handful of times. The chain uses TRBV11-2 and TRBJ2-1, with a tentative D call TRBD2 (6 bases). The CDR3 is 15 amino acids. Germline CDR1 reads SGHAT; CDR2 reads FQNNGV. V was trimmed by 5 bases and J by 7 bases, leaving 18 bases between them. The chain's CDR3 is CASSLGTSIDNEQFF. CDR3 DNA: TGTGCCAGCAGCCTTGGGACTTCGATTGATAATGAGCAGTTCTTC.

The rearrangement uses TRBV5-1 and TRBJ2-1; weak D call: TRBD2 (6 bases). Germline V lookup: CDR1 SGHRS, CDR2 YFSETQ. The CDR3 has 15 residues. Trimming left V 8 bases short and J 2 bases short, with 17 bases between. CDR3 protein: CASTRLAEAYNEQFF. CDR3 nucleotides: TGCGCCAGTACCCGCTTAGCGGAGGCCTACAATGAGCAGTTCTTC.

This clonotype was detected ten times or more. V and J are TRBV29-1 and TRBJ2-7; D perhaps matches TRBD2 (5 bases). The CDR3 has 13 amino acids. Germline V gene data show CDR1 as SQVTM and CDR2 as ANQGSEA. Trimming took off 2 bases at V and 3 bases at J, with 11 bases between the two ends. The CDR3 protein is CSVEKDSNYEQYF. CDR3 bases: TGCAGCGTTGAAAAGGACTCGAACTACGAGCAGTACTTC.

This clonotype was counted a few times. The genes are TRBV5-1 and TRBJ2-5, with 12 nucleotides matching TRBD2. The germline V gene encodes CDR1 SGHRS and CDR2 YFSETQ. CDR3 size: 16 residues. The V segment lost 4 bases and the J segment 5 bases; nucleotides outside the gene matches: 9. The CDR3: CASSPAGLAGGETQYF. DNA for the CDR3: TGCGCCAGCAGCCCCGCGGGACTAGCGGGTGGGGAGACCCAGTACTTC.

The chain carries TRBV3-1 and TRBJ2-1; the D is unclear. Trimming removed 5 bases at V and 1 base at J, with 15 bases between. Germline-derived CDR1 and CDR2 are LGHDT and YNNKEL (reference sequence). This CDR3 contains 16 residues. The CDR3 region has the DNA TGTGCCAGCAGCTCCCCTGTAAAGGGATCCTACAATGAGCAGTTCTTC. Translating it yields CASSSPVKGSYNEQFF.

This clonotype came up a few times. The genes are TRBV30 and TRBJ2-3, with a possible D match to TRBD2 (5 bases). The CDR3 spans 15 residues. V was shortened by 2 bases and J by 4 bases, with 16 bases between the two germline ends. Germline CDR1 and CDR2: GTSNPN and SVGIG (reference sequence). The CDR3 nucleotides are TGTGCCTGGAGTTTAGTGAGGGTTTATGCAGATACGCAGTATTTT. It translates to CAWSLVRVYADTQYF.